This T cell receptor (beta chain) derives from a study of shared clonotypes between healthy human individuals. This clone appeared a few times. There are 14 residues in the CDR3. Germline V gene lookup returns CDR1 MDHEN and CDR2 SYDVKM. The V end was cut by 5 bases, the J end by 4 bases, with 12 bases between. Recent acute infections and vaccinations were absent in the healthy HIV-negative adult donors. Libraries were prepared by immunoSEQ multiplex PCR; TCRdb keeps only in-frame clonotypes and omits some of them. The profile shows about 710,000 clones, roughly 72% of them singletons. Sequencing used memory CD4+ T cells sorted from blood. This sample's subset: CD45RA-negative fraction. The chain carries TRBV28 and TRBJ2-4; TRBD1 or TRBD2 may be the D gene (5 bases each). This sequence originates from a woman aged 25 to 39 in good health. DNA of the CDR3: TGTGCCAGCAGTACCGGGACGAGTAAAAACATTCAGTACTTC. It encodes CASSTGTSKNIQYF.